This T cell receptor (beta chain) emerged from a study of blood T cell repertoires in COVID-19. In the study overall: Sources were T cells, B-cell-depleted T cells, or PBMCs; the material itself was cDNA or gDNA.

Looked up from germline, CDR1 is SGDLS and CDR2 is YYNGEE. V shed 2 bases and J 4 bases; nucleotides not matched to a gene: 6. This CDR3 comprises 15 residues. Source study methods: Estimation of nucleated cell counts was performed using reference gene primer amplification. Profiled with immunoSEQ multiplex PCR; TCRdb holds only in-frame clones, not every one. Clone size and the V and J calls come from that table; the DNA yielded D and trimming. Of around 70,000 clones listed, 60% to 85% are singletons. This TCR came from a human donor in a cohort sampled during active COVID-19. Source material: peripheral blood. This rearrangement joins TRBV9 to TRBJ2-7; TRBD1 matches at 10 bases. CDR3 amino acids: CASSVTGQGEYEQYF. In DNA, the CDR3 is TGTGCCAGCAGCGTCACCGGACAGGGGGAATACGAGCAGTACTTC.